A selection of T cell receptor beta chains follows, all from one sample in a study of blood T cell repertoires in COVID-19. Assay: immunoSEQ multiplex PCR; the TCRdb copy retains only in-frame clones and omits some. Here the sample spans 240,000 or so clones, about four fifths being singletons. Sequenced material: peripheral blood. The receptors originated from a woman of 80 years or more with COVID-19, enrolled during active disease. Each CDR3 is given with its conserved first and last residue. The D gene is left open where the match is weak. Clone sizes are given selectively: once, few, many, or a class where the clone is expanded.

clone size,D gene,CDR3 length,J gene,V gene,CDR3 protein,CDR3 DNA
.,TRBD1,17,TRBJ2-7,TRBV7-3,CASSLNPHPGQGDEQYF,TGTGCCAGCAGCTTAAATCCTCACCCGGGACAGGGCGACGAGCAGTACTTC
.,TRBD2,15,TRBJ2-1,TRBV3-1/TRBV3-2,CASSQSGISYNEQFF,TGTGCCAGCAGCCAAAGCGGGATCTCCTACAATGAGCAGTTCTTC
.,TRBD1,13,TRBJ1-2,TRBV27,CATRTGYNYGYTF,TGTGCCACCAGGACAGGATATAACTATGGCTACACCTTC
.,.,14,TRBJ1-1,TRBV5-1,CASSLDHGGTEAFF,TGCGCCAGCAGCTTGGACCACGGGGGCACTGAAGCTTTCTTT
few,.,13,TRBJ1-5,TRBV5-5,CASSLGAWQPQHF,TGTGCCAGCAGCCTGGGGGCATGGCAGCCCCAGCATTTT
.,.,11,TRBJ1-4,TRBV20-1,CSARTGEKLFF,TGCAGTGCTAGAACGGGTGAAAAACTGTTTTTT
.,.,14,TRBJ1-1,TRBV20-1,CSASFARGVTEAFF,TGCAGTGCTAGTTTCGCCAGGGGAGTAACTGAAGCTTTCTTT
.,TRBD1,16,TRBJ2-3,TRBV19,CASSARDRGNTDTQYF,TGTGCCAGTAGTGCCCGGGACAGGGGAAACACAGATACGCAGTATTTT
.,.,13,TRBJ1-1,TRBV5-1,CASSFQTNTEAFF,TGCGCCAGCAGCTTCCAGACAAACACTGAAGCTTTCTTT
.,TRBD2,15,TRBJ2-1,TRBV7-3,CASSLSGSSYNEQFF,TGTGCCAGCAGCCTTAGCGGGAGCTCCTACAATGAGCAGTTCTTC
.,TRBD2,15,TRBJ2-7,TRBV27,CASSSPYSGRAEQYF,TGTGCCAGCAGTTCGCCTTATAGCGGGAGGGCCGAGCAGTACTTC
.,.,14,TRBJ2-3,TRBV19,CASSIRGATDTQYF,TGTGCCAGTAGTATACGGGGGGCAACAGATACGCAGTATTTT
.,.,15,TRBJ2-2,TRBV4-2,CASSQSAGNTGELFF,TGTGCCAGCAGCCAGTCGGCGGGGAACACCGGGGAGCTGTTTTTT
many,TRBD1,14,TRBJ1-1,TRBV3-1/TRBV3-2,CASSKKGAFTEAFF,TGTGCCAGCAGTAAAAAGGGGGCTTTCACTGAAGCTTTCTTT
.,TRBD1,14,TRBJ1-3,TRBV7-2,CASSRGQNGNTIYF,TGTGCCAGCAGCCGGGGACAGAATGGAAACACCATATATTTT
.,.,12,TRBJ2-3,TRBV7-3,CASSLRSDTQYF,TGTGCCAGCAGCCTACGTTCAGATACGCAGTATTTT
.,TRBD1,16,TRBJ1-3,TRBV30,CAWSPGTDFSGNTIYF,TGTGCCTGGAGCCCTGGGACAGACTTTTCTGGAAACACCATATATTTT
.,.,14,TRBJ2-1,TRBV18,CASSRHVGDNEQFF,TGTGCCAGCTCCCGCCACGTAGGAGACAATGAGCAGTTCTTC
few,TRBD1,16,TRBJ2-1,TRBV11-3,CASSLKQGATYNEQFF,TGTGCCAGCAGCTTAAAACAGGGGGCAACCTACAATGAGCAGTTCTTC
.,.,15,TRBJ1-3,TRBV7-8,CASSLGALSGNTIYF,TGTGCCAGCAGCTTAGGGGCCCTCTCTGGAAACACCATATATTTT
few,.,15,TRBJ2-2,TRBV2,CASSEMVANTGELFF,TGTGCCAGCAGTGAGATGGTAGCTAACACCGGGGAGCTGTTTTTT
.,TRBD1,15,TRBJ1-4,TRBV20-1,CSASDRGFANEKLFF,TGCAGTGCTAGTGACAGGGGGTTTGCTAATGAAAAACTGTTTTTT
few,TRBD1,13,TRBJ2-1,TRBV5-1,CASSGGTGNEQFF,TGCGCCAGCAGCGGCGGGACAGGCAATGAGCAGTTCTTC
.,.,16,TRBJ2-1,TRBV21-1,CASRVTDASGYNEQFF,TGTGCCAGCAGAGTCACTGACGCTAGCGGATACAATGAGCAGTTCTTC
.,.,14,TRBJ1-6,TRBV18,CASSLGAGESPLHF,TGTGCCAGCTCTCTAGGGGCAGGAGAATCACCCCTCCACTTT
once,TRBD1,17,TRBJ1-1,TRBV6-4,CASSPGTGIRVRTEAFF,TGTGCCAGCAGTCCCGGGACAGGGATACGGGTGAGAACTGAAGCTTTCTTT
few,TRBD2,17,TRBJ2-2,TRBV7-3,CASSLTSGISNTGELFF,TGTGCCAGCAGCTTGACTAGCGGGATTTCGAACACCGGGGAGCTGTTTTTT
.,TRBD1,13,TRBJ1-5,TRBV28,CASTGTVNQPQHF,TGTGCCAGCACGGGGACAGTCAATCAGCCCCAGCATTTT
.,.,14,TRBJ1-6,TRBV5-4,CASSLETGNSPLHF,TGTGCCAGCAGCTTGGAGACTGGTAATTCACCCCTCCACTTT
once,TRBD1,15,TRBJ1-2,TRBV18,CASSPPGQGNYGYTF,TGTGCCAGCTCACCACCGGGACAGGGTAACTATGGCTACACCTTC
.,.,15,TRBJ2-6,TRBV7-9,CASSLSGNGANVLTF,TGTGCCAGCAGCCTTTCGGGTAATGGGGCCAACGTCCTGACTTTC
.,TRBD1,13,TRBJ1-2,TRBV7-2,CASSLGQRYGYTF,TGTGCCAGCAGCTTGGGACAGCGCTATGGCTACACCTTC
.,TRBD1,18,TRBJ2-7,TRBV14,CASSRGTGTGGTTYEQYF,TGTGCCAGCAGCCGAGGGACAGGGACAGGGGGAACTACCTACGAGCAGTACTTC
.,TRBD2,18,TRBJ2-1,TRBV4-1,CASSQDTGESTSGREQFF,TGCGCCAGCAGCCAAGATACAGGGGAGTCGACTAGCGGGAGGGAGCAGTTCTTC
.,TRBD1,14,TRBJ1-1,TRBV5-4,CASSSNRGNTEAFF,TGTGCCAGCAGCTCTAACAGGGGAAACACTGAAGCTTTCTTT
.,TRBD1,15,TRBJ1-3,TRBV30,CAWNYRGSSGNTIYF,TGTGCCTGGAACTACAGGGGGTCCTCTGGAAACACCATATATTTT
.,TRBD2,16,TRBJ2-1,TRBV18,CASSPGAGGPYNEQFF,TGTGCCAGCTCACCTGGGGCGGGAGGACCCTACAATGAGCAGTTCTTC
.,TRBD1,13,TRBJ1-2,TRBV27,CASSLTGGNRYTF,TGTGCCAGCAGCCTGACAGGGGGCAATCGCTACACCTTC
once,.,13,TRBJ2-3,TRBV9,CASSATTTDTQYF,TGTGCCAGCAGCGCGACTACCACAGATACGCAGTATTTT
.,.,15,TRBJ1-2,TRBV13,CASSLTSDANYGYTF,TGTGCCAGCAGCTTAACAAGCGATGCTAACTATGGCTACACCTTC
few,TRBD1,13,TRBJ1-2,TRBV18,CASSPGQGSGYTF,TGTGCCAGCTCACCCGGACAGGGCAGTGGCTACACCTTC
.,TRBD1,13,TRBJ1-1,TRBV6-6,CASKEGASTEAFF,TGTGCCAGCAAGGAGGGGGCGAGCACTGAAGCTTTCTTT
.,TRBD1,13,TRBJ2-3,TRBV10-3,CAISEAIRQGQYF,TGTGCCATCAGTGAGGCAATAAGACAGGGACAGTATTTT
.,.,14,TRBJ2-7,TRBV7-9,CASSSRDNPYEQYF,TGTGCCAGCAGCTCCCGGGACAACCCCTACGAGCAGTACTTC